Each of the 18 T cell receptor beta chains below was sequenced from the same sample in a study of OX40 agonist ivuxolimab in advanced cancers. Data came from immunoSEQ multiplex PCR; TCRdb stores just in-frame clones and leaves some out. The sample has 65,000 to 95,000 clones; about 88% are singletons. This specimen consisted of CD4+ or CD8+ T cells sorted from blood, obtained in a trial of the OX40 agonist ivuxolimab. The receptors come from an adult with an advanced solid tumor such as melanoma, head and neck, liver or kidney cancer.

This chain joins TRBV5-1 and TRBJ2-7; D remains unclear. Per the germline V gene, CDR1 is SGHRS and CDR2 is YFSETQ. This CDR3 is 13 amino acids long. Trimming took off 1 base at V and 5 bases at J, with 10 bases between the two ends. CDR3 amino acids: CASSLMASHEQYF. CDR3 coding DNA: TGCGCCAGCAGCTTGATGGCATCCCACGAGCAGTACTTC.

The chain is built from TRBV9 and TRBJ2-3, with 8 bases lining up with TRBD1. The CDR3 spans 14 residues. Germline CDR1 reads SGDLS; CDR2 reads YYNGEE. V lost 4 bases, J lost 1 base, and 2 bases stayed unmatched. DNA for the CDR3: TGTGCCAGCAGCCAGACAGGGGGCACAGATACGCAGTATTTT. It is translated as CASSQTGGTDTQYF. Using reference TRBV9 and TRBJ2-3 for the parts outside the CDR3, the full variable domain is DSGVTQTPKHLITATGQRVTLRCSPRSGDLSVYWYQQSLDQGLQFLIQYYNGEERAKGNILERFSAQQFPDLHSELNLSSLELGDSALYFCASSQTGGTDTQYFGPGTRLTVL.

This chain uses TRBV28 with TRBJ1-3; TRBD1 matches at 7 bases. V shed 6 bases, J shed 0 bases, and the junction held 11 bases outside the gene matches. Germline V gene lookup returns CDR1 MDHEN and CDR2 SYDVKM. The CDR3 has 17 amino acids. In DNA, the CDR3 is TGTGCCAGCAGCTCATCTCTACAGGGGAGCTCTGGAAACACCATATATTTT. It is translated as CASSSSLQGSSGNTIYF.

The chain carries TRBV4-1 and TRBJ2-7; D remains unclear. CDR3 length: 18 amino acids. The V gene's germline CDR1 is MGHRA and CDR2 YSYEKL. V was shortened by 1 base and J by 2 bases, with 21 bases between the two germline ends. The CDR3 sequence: CASSQAFFRVRPPYEQYF. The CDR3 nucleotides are TGCGCCAGCAGCCAAGCCTTTTTTCGGGTCCGGCCCCCCTACGAGCAGTACTTC.

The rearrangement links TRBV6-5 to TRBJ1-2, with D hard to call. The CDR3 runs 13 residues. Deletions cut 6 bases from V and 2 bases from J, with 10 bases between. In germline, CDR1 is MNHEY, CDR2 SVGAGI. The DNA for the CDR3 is TGTGCCAGCAGATTAGACGGGAACTATGGCTACACCTTC. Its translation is CASRLDGNYGYTF.

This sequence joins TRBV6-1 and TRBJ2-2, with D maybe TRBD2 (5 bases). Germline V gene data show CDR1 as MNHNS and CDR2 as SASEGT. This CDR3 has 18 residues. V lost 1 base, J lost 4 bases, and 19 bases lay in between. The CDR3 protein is CASSEVFTSGVITGELFF. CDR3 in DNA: TGTGCCAGCAGTGAAGTGTTCACTAGTGGGGTTATCACCGGGGAGCTGTTTTTT.

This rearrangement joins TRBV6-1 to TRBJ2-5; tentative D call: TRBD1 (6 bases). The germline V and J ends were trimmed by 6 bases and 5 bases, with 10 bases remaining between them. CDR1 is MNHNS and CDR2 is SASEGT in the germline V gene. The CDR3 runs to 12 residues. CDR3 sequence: CASSYRVETQYF. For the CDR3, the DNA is TGTGCCAGCAGCTACAGGGTTGAGACCCAGTACTTC.

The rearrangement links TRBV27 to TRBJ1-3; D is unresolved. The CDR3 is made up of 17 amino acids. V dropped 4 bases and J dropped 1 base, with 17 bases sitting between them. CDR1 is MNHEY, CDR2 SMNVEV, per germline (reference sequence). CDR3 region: CASSYRDPGSSGNTIYF. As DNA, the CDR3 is TGTGCCAGCAGTTACCGCGACCCGGGGTCTTCTGGAAACACCATATATTTT.

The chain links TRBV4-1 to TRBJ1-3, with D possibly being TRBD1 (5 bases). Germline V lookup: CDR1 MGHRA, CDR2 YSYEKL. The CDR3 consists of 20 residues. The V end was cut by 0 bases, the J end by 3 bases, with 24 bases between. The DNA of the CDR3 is TGCGCCAGCAGCCAAGAGAGGTCGGGGGAACAGTTTCGGTATGGAAACACCATATATTTT. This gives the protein CASSQERSGEQFRYGNTIYF.

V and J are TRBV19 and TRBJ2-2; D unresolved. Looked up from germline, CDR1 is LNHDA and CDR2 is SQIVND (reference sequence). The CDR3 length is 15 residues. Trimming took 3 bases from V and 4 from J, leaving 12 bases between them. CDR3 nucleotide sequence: TGTGCCAGTAGTATGGGCAGGCCCACCACCGGGGAGCTGTTTTTT. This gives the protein CASSMGRPTTGELFF.

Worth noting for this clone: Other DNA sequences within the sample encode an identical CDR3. As DNA, the CDR3 is TGTGCCAGCCACCGGGACAGTAACTATGGCTACACCTTC. Protein sequence: CASHRDSNYGYTF. V is TRBV2 and J is TRBJ1-2; 7 nucleotides agree with TRBD1. CDR1 and CDR2 from the germline V gene are SNHLY and FYNNEI. This CDR3 contains 13 residues. V was clipped by 8 bases and J by 1 base; unmatched bases: 4.

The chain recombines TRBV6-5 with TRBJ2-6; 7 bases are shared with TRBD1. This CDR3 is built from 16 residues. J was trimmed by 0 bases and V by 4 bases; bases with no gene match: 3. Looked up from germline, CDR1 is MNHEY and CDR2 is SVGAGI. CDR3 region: CASSWGQLSGANVLTF. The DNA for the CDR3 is TGTGCCAGCAGTTGGGGACAGCTCTCTGGGGCCAACGTCCTGACTTTC.

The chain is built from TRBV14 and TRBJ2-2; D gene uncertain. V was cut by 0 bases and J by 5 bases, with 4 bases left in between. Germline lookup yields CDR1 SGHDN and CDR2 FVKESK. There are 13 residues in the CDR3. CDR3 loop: CASSQELTGELFF. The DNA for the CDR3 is TGTGCCAGCAGCCAAGAGCTTACCGGGGAGCTGTTTTTT.

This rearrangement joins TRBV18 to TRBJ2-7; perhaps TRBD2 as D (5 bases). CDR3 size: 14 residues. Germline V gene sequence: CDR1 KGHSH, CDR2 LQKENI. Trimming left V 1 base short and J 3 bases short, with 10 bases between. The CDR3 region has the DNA TGTGCCAGCTCACCACGGGAGTGGGACTACGAGCAGTACTTC. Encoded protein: CASSPREWDYEQYF.

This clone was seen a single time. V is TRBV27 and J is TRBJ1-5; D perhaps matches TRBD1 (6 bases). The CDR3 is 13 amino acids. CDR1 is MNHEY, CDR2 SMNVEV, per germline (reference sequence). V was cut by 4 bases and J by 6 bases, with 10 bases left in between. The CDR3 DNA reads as TGTGCCAGCAGTTCTCAGGGGATTCAGCCCCAGCATTTT. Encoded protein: CASSSQGIQPQHF.

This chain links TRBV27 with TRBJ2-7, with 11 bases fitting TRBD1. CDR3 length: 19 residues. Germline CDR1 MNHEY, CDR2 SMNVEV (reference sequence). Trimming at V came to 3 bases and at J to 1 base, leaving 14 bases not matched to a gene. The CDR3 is CASSFRGGGDRGLSYEQYF. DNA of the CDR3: TGTGCCAGCAGTTTTAGAGGAGGCGGGGACAGGGGGTTGTCCTACGAGCAGTACTTC.

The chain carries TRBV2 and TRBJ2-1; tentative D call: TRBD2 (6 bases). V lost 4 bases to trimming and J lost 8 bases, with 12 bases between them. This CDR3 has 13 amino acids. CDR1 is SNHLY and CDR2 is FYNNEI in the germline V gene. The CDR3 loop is CASSVLGTYEQFF. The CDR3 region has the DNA TGTGCCAGCAGTGTCCTTGGGACTTATGAGCAGTTCTTC.

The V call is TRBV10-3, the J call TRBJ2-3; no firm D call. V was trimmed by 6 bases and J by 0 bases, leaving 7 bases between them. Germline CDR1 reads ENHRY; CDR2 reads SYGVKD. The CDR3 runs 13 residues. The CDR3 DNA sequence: TGTGCCATCAGCGTTTCTAGCACAGATACGCAGTATTTT. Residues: CAISVSSTDTQYF.